The 16 T cell receptor beta chains reported below all come from one sample, sequenced in a study of CD4 and CD8 cells across lung adenocarcinoma regions. Each CDR3 protein is one row after TCRdb ran MiXCR on the PCR reads. The sample holds around 20,000 distinct CDR3 sequences, about 50% seen once. Input material: CD8+ T cells from the margin of a lung tumor. Every receptor here comes from a male donor with lung adenocarcinoma. The CD4 and CD8 labels of this study may be unreliable.

Comments on this clonotype: A read error may produce the germline difference seen at one junction end. This chain uses TRBV6-1 with TRBJ2-5; D is possibly TRBD2 (7 bases). This CDR3 is 15 amino acids long. CDR1 is MNHNS and CDR2 is SASEGT in the germline V gene. As DNA, the CDR3 is TGTGCCAGGGGTCCCCGGGGGGCTCACGGAGAGACGCAGTATTTC. As protein: CARGPRGAHGETQYF.

This clonotype was detected many times. J is TRBJ2-1 and V is TRBV7-2, with D uncertain. This CDR3 spans 15 amino acids. CDR1 and CDR2 from the germline V gene are SGHTA and FQGNSA. Deletions cut 5 bases from V and 0 bases from J, with 11 bases between. The CDR3 coding sequence is TGTGCCAGCAGCCCGGGCGGTTCCTCCTACAATGAGCAGTTCTTC. Translated: CASSPGGSSYNEQFF.

The J gene is TRBJ2-5, the V gene TRBV12-3 or TRBV12-4; 8 bases line up with TRBD2. V gave up 3 bases and J gave up 14 bases; unmatched junction bases: 5. The CDR3 is 11 amino acids. The CDR3 reads CASSLSTSAYF. CDR3 DNA: TGTGCCAGCAGTTTGTCGACTAGCGCCTACTTC.

This clonotype occurred a few times. The V call is TRBV10-3, the J call TRBJ2-5; 9 bases line up with TRBD2. The CDR3 covers 16 residues. The germline V gene has CDR1 ENHRY and CDR2 SYGVKD. The junction had 4 bases not matched to a gene; V was cut back by 0 bases and J by 2 bases. CDR3 amino acids: CAISESRTSAQETQYF. As DNA, the CDR3 is TGTGCCATCAGTGAGTCGAGGACTAGCGCGCAAGAGACCCAGTACTTC.

At least ten counts were recorded for this clonotype. This may arise from a read error, as a much more abundant clone is one base away. The chain uses TRBV6-1 and TRBJ2-1; D gene uncertain. Matching the DNA end better, TRBJ2-7 makes the J call doubtful. The CDR3 has 13 amino acids. Germline CDR1 reads MNHNS; CDR2 reads SASEGT. The DNA of the CDR3 is TGTGCCAGCAGTGATGGGCAGATCAATGAGCAGTACTTC. Its translation: CASSDGQINEQYF.

This chain connects TRBV6-1 to TRBJ2-5; D assignment may be TRBD1 or TRBD2 (7 bases each). Germline-derived CDR1 and CDR2 are MNHNS and SASEGT. The CDR3 runs to 16 residues. With 6 bases removed from V and 0 bases from J, the gap between germline ends came to 17 bases. The CDR3 DNA reads as TGTGCCAGCAGGGGGGGAGGGGGCCGTGACCAAGAGACCCAGTACTTC. It specifies CASRGGGGRDQETQYF.

By share, this clonotype ranks as medium-sized. The rearrangement uses TRBV6-1 and TRBJ1-2; TRBD1 aligns across 8 bases. This CDR3 is 15 amino acids long. The V gene's germline CDR1 is MNHNS and CDR2 SASEGT. Losses at the gene ends were 1 base for V and 8 bases for J; bases not matched to a gene: 9. The CDR3 DNA reads TGTGCCAGCAGTGAAGACTCAGGGGGCCAGGGAGGCTACACCTTC. It codes for CASSEDSGGQGGYTF.

The chain uses TRBV23-1 and TRBJ1-4; 7 nucleotides align to TRBD1. TRBV23-1 is an open reading frame whose function is uncertain. V lost 0 bases, J lost 6 bases, and 4 bases stayed unmatched. The CDR3 contains 15 residues. Written as DNA, the CDR3 is TGCGCCAGCAGTCAATCCCGCGGGACAGATGAAAAACTGTTTTTT. It is translated as CASSQSRGTDEKLFF.

As regards this clonotype: One end of the junction fails to match germline, which may point to a read error. This rearrangement joins TRBV6-1 to TRBJ2-1, with D tentatively TRBD1 or TRBD2 (6 bases each). The CDR3 extends over 14 amino acids. Germline assignment: CDR1 MNHNS and CDR2 SASEGT. CDR3 in amino acids: CAGRGGRGQDTQYF. In DNA, the CDR3 is TGTGCGGGCAGAGGGGGGCGAGGCCAAGATACCCAGTATTTC.

The chain recombines TRBV10-3 with TRBJ2-6; D is tentatively TRBD1 or TRBD2 (5 bases each). The CDR3 runs 15 residues. The ends were cut back, 6 bases at V and 0 bases at J, with 9 bases in the middle. Per the germline V gene, CDR1 is ENHRY and CDR2 is SYGVKD. The chain's CDR3 is CAIRDGGSGANVLTF. CDR3 in DNA: TGTGCCATCAGAGATGGGGGCTCTGGGGCCAACGTCCTGACTTTC.

This clonotype was counted between two and nine times. The chain is built from TRBV20-1 and TRBJ2-1; 9 nucleotides match TRBD2. This CDR3 comprises 19 residues. The junction had 15 bases not matched to a gene; V was cut back by 3 bases and J by 0 bases. In germline, CDR1 is DFQATT, CDR2 SNEGSKA (reference sequence). The CDR3 DNA reads TGCAGTGCTAGTTCAGCGGGAGGTGGTAGATCTACCTCCTACAATGAGCAGTTCTTC. This translates into CSASSAGGGRSTSYNEQFF.

The CDR3 spells CASSQDLVVTDTQYF. The DNA of the CDR3 is TGTGCCAGCAGCCAAGATCTTGTGGTCACAGATACGCAGTATTTT. The chain carries TRBV3-1 and TRBJ2-3; D is uncertain. CDR1 LGHDT and CDR2 YNNKEL come from the germline V gene (reference sequence). V was clipped by 0 bases and J by 2 bases, with 9 bases between them. The CDR3 sequence is 15 residues long.

This chain connects TRBV6-5 to TRBJ2-1; a weak D match, TRBD1 (6 bases). The DNA end is more similar to TRBJ2-5, so the J call may be wrong. This CDR3 comprises 15 residues. Germline V gene lookup returns CDR1 MNHEY and CDR2 SVGAGI. The CDR3 sequence is CASGFGGRATETQYF. For the CDR3, the DNA is TGTGCCAGCGGTTTTGGGGGCCGAGCCACAGAGACCCAGTACTTC.

About this clonotype: The germline gene is not matched at one end of the junction; a read error may be the cause. The V call is TRBV7-7, the J call TRBJ2-1; 9 bases are a match to TRBD2. The J call may be faulty, since TRBJ2-5 better matches the DNA end. The CDR3 is 16 amino acids. Per the germline V gene, CDR1 is SSHAT and CDR2 is FNYEAQ (reference sequence). The DNA of the CDR3 is TGTGCTAGCAGCCCCTTTAGCGGGGGCCCCGAAGAGACCCAGTACTTC. Residues: CASSPFSGGPEETQYF.

This clonotype is categorized as large. The V call is TRBV10-3, the J call TRBJ2-1, with 13 nucleotides matching TRBD2. Germline V lookup: CDR1 ENHRY, CDR2 SYGVKD. After removal of 5 bases from V and 6 bases from J, the junction contained 1 base not matched to a gene. CDR3 length equals 14 residues. The CDR3 loop is CAISRTSGGNEQFF. CDR3 DNA sequence: TGTGCCATCAGTAGGACTAGCGGGGGCAATGAGCAGTTCTTC.

The chain combines TRBV5-1 with TRBJ2-4; tentative D call: TRBD2 (6 bases). The CDR3 length is 14 residues. In germline, CDR1 is SGHRS, CDR2 YFSETQ. V lost 4 bases and J 7 bases, leaving 15 bases between the germline ends. Here the CDR3 reads CASSADLGGNIQYF. The CDR3 nucleotides read TGCGCCAGCAGCGCCGACCTCGGAGGGAACATTCAGTACTTC.